The rows below give T cell receptor beta chains drawn from one sample of a study of T cell responses to AZD1222 COVID-19 vaccine. Sequencing used immunoSEQ multiplex PCR; TCRdb keeps in-frame clones, though not all of them. The sample contains roughly 150,000 clones, about nine tenths of which appear only once. This specimen was peripheral blood, taken 28 days after the second AZD1222 dose. The receptors derive from an adult who received the AZD1222 COVID-19 vaccine. The conserved cysteine and the conserved F or W are not part of the CDR3 here.

TRBJ2-7 | TRBV7-9 | 15 | ASSSRLVGGSSYEQY
TRBJ2-7 | TRBV5-4 | 10 | ASRRRLGGSN
TRBJ2-3 | TRBV5-4 | 13 | ASSLIVGGTDTQY
TRBJ1-5 | TRBV9 | 13 | ASSPFAVSNQPQH
TRBJ1-4 | TRBV7-9 | 13 | ASSEKQGNNEKLF
TRBJ1-6 | TRBV9 | 13 | ASSVAPGQHSPLH
TRBJ2-7 | TRBV27 | 13 | ASSKGRLFIYEQY
TRBJ1-2 | TRBV29-1 | 10 | SVESGGNGYT
TRBJ2-7 | TRBV1 | 12 | TSSQGTTTYEQY
TRBJ1-6 | TRBV18 | 13 | ASSPHEGGYSPLH
TRBJ1-1 | TRBV25-1 | 13 | ASSGTGGRYTEAF
TRBJ2-2 | TRBV5-8 | 14 | ASSLGPDRGGAELF
TRBJ2-7 | TRBV3-1/TRBV3-2 | 13 | ASSLGLAGGYEQY
TRBJ2-7 | TRBV7-2 | 12 | ASSRDGLSYEQY
TRBJ2-3 | TRBV7-9 | 16 | ASSIRLAGVLGRDTQY
TRBJ1-1 | TRBV19 | 13 | ASSIPNTGNTEAF
TRBJ2-1 | TRBV2 | 11 | ASDWGSYNEQF
TRBJ2-1 | TRBV7-9 | 15 | ASSLVGQASSYNEQF
TRBJ1-1 | TRBV5-4 | 13 | ASSPGQGTYTEAF
TRBJ2-3 | TRBV20-1 | 9 | SAIGADTQY
TRBJ1-5 | TRBV28 | 10 | ASKRSNQPQH
TRBJ1-1 | TRBV28 | 11 | ASSLRGYTEAF
TRBJ2-1 | TRBV4-2 | 14 | ASSQAGLAGVNEQF
TRBJ2-1 | TRBV7-9 | 12 | ASSLDPAANEQF
TRBJ2-7 | TRBV28 | 14 | ASSFGPGQISNEQY
TRBJ1-1 | TRBV10-1 | 13 | ASSGSLGGNTEAF
TRBJ2-7 | TRBV5-4 | 12 | ASSLTGGFYEQY
TRBJ2-3 | TRBV4-2 | 13 | ASSQERAPTDTQY
TRBJ1-6 | TRBV5-1 | 14 | ASSLAGRGHNSPLH
TRBJ2-7 | TRBV5-1 | 12 | ASSLEGTGNEQY
TRBJ2-5 | TRBV24-1 | 13 | ATSDVSGNAETQY
TRBJ2-1 | TRBV3-1/TRBV3-2 | 13 | ASSPSGLPHNEQF
TRBJ1-4 | TRBV2 | 13 | ASSDPTGLYEKLF
TRBJ1-2 | TRBV7-2 | 13 | ASSDRRGTNYGYT
TRBJ2-1 | TRBV7-3 | 12 | ASSSGLAGSEQF
TRBJ1-2 | TRBV30 | 13 | AWSVLVGGGGGYT
TRBJ2-7 | TRBV5-6 | 10 | ASSLKTYEQY
TRBJ2-3 | TRBV2 | 11 | ASSAVGADTQY
TRBJ2-7 | TRBV9 | 11 | ASSVDGRAEQY